This TCR beta chain is from a study of cytomegalovirus exposure and HLA in healthy donors (dated by TCRdb to about 2017). Notes on the research overall: According to an earlier analysis of a few hundred of the donors, about 179 million T cells yielded 90 million to 140 million unique TCR beta sequences and less than 300 Gb of sequence data. Of the approximately 400 genotyped donors, approximately 83% fell in the genetic ancestry cluster associated with self-reported Caucasian donors. Because of strong linkage in the cohort, five DR-DQ haplotypes were treated as single units for association and clustering. Donor age, sex, ethnicity and CMV serostatus were compiled together with the repertoire data. Every repertoire in the discovery cohort had been generated on one and the same sequencing platform. To predict cytomegalovirus infection status, the study combined high-throughput TCR immunosequencing, statistical association of individual TCRs with disease status, and machine learning. An early release that covered about 600 HLA-typed donors contained 250 to 350 gigabases of sequencing data and tens of millions of unique TCR sequences. The study used immunosequencing to profile the T cell repertoires of 600 to 850 subjects and linked those repertoires to cytomegalovirus serostatus. Among around 400 genotyped donors of the cohort, an average of around 240,000 unique TCR beta nucleotide sequences was sequenced per donor, of which about 18% were non-productive. The later analysis used no new phenotypic data to find candidate immune exposures, relying instead on TCR beta sequences and their occurrence across donors. The number of typed donors differed by locus: about 620-630 for A, B, C, DRB1 and DQB1; 500 to 550 for DQA1; 606 for DPA1; and some 430 for DPB1. In a later genetic analysis, genome-wide SNP genotypes for about three fifths of the 666 donors were used, and that subset was treated as a discovery cohort. Both class I and class II loci were covered by HLA typing, at four-digit resolution. To study patterns of TCR occurrence, a later analysis re-analyzed previously published TCR beta repertoires from around 660 donors and added high-resolution HLA genotyping. Along with the approximately 650-subject first cohort, a separate validation cohort of over 90 different subjects was used. An earlier analysis of approximately 640 of the donors applied high-throughput TCR beta sequencing to assess whether each TCR beta V gene segment acted as functional or pseudogenic. The study aimed to test whether cataloging public T cell receptors could reveal signatures of past pathogen exposure. Points the paper makes about the study in general: A few of the identified cytomegalovirus-associated TCR beta chains were confirmed in vitro to be specific for cytomegalovirus antigens. Because some donors lacked HLA typing at each locus, the association tests relied only on the typed subset. A further reported finding was that TCR beta sequences accurately predicted the HLA-A and HLA-B alleles for most subjects in the first cohort. The presence/absence analyses assumed that sequencing depth was roughly uniform across donors, and that assumption may not be true. A cluster of highly shared sequence variants was judged likely to represent a technical artifact of the sequencing pipeline. Most TCR sequences were observed very rarely across donors, whereas some public TCRs were present in many individuals. For the cohort, immune exposure information was limited to CMV serostatus. The earlier analysis of nearly 600 of the donors excluded roughly 17 rarely observed V segments, including chromosome 9 orphons, because counts were too low. A later analysis found that TCR association rates varied across HLA loci, with DRB1 alleles showing the most associated TCRs and HLA-C alleles the fewest. A later genetic analysis reported fewer N-insertions in productive TCRs among donors in an Asian-associated ancestry cluster than the roughly 700-donor mean. Correlated functional status among segregating V segments might reflect linkage disequilibrium, but an unknown experimental factor could not be ruled out. In a later analysis, about 16,000 TCR beta sequences were associated with specific HLA alleles at a false discovery rate of 0.05. The classifier was reported to diagnose cytomegalovirus status with high specificity and sensitivity in both the original and validation cohorts. Most CMV-associated TCR beta chains appeared to be HLA-restricted in a later analysis, and the HLA associations seemed to be driven largely by CMV exposure. The authors suggested that the approach could potentially be generalized to other disease states and immunological phenotypes. Assigning TCR associations to individual alleles was difficult when HLA alleles, especially DR and DQ, strongly co-occurred. According to a later analysis, parvovirus B19, influenza, CMV and Epstein-Barr virus appeared linked to several top co-occurrence clusters. The study gave a list of under 200 TCR beta chains associated with cytomegalovirus. This cohort had only TCR beta chains sequenced, and the lack of alpha or paired-chain data limited which features could be detected. In an earlier analysis of about 550 of the donors, most TCR beta V segments were observed in productive rearrangements about 87% or about 30% of the time, broadly matching IMGT annotations. V-gene and J-gene trimming of TCR beta chains was associated with a missense DCLRE1C variant in a later genetic analysis, and the association was replicated in an independent cohort. In a later analysis, HLA-associated TCR beta chains showed more clonal expansion and lower generation probabilities than non-associated chains that were equally common.

Library creation used the immunoSEQ multiplex PCR assay. For the multiplex PCR, a mixture combining 60 forward primers for TCR Vbeta segments and 13 reverse primers for TCR Jbeta segments was used. The CDR3 region of rearranged TCR beta genes was amplified from genomic DNA by a multiplex PCR assay. On the Illumina HiSeq System, the amplified TCR beta libraries were sequenced as 87-base-pair reads. Per the source publication's procedure: A later analysis tallied tens of millions of unique TCR beta chains across the 666 repertoires, and approximately 12 million of those chains were shared by two or more donors. Raw reads were error-corrected and collapsed into unique sequences with a nearest-neighbor algorithm that merged closely related sequences to remove PCR and sequencing errors. CDR3 sequences were aligned to IMGT reference sequences to assign V, D and J gene segments. For a sequence to be retained, a match of at least six nucleotides to both a V gene segment and a J gene segment was required. Rearrangements were classified as productive when the CDR3 lacked stop codons and remained in frame with V and J, and all other rearrangements were classified as non-productive. CDR3 was defined according to IMGT convention as the region running from the second conserved V-encoded cysteine to the conserved J-encoded phenylalanine. In an earlier analysis of 587 of the donors, sequences lacking an unambiguous match to a single V gene segment were excluded. In an earlier analysis of about 590 of the donors, a V segment was called functional when productive rearrangements were above 56.7%, and segregating when the standard deviation between donors exceeded 5%. A statistical classification framework was built to diagnose cytomegalovirus status from the catalog of TCR beta chain sequences. A later analysis assigned V and J genes by comparing TCR nucleotide sequences with IMGT/GENE-DB human TR gene sequences. The TCRdist pipeline was used in a later analysis to assign CDR3 sequences and most-parsimonious VDJ recombination scenarios. In a later analysis, every TCR beta chain was defined by the combination of its CDR3 amino acid sequence and its V-gene family, and reads without a unique V-gene family were dropped. To address suspected cross-contamination and a sequencing artifact, a later analysis removed approximately 600 highly shared, low-generation-probability nucleotide sequences. In a later analysis, a clonal expansion index for each public chain was calculated from normalized within-repertoire ranks of inferred template counts. A later analysis computed generation probabilities with a VDJ recombination model fitted to out-of-frame rearrangements, and checked the results against IGoR. In a later analysis, TCR-TCR, TCR-HLA and TCR-CMV co-occurrence was scored with hypergeometric tests, and a repertoire-size bias correction was applied to TCR pairs. To estimate false discovery rates, a later analysis permuted the HLA or CMV assignments 20 times. In a later analysis, co-occurring TCRs were grouped using DBSCAN, with TCRdist sequence similarity added in when clustering inside HLA-allele-positive subsets. Repertoires with fewer than 30,000 or more than 120,000 public chains, plus five repertoires with anomalous nucleotide sharing, were excluded from co-occurrence clustering. In TCRdb, the immuneACCESS table is reduced to in-frame sequences with V and J assigned. These tables do not hold every clone; where another copy was compared, an unresolved V gene accounts for under half, and the others remain unexplained. For V, J and clone size, that table is used; D and trimming come from the DNA. This sample holds 150,000 to 200,000 clones; 70% to 80% were observed only once. The ten most abundant clones make up approximately 1.5% of the sample.

The cohort consisted of fewer than 700 healthy bone marrow donors. All cohort members were sampled while nominally healthy, although unrecorded immune exposures were likely present. The donor tested CMV seronegative and was one of the 352 seronegative cohort members. A peripheral blood sample was provided by each donor, and peripheral blood mononuclear cells were used for TCR beta sequencing. Genomic DNA was extracted from the blood cell samples with the Qiagen DNeasy Blood Extraction Kit. For this clone: It lacks a known antigen. At one boundary the junction diverges from the germline segment, which might be a read error.

The sequence came from a man between 35 and 55 years old in good health and CMV-seronegative. The sequenced sample consisted of PBMCs.

The CDR3 in this case is CSSSQGDEKLFF. The nucleotides read TGTTCCAGCAGCCAGGGCGATGAAAAACTGTTTTTT. The rearrangement joined TRBV7-9 to TRBJ1-4; TRBD1 could be the D gene, as 5 bases match. From cysteine to phenylalanine, the CDR3 is 12 amino acids long. Just the 36-base CDR3 DNA is kept, in frame starting at base 1. CDR1 and CDR2 were assigned from the germline V gene (reference sequence) as SEHNR and FQNEAQ.